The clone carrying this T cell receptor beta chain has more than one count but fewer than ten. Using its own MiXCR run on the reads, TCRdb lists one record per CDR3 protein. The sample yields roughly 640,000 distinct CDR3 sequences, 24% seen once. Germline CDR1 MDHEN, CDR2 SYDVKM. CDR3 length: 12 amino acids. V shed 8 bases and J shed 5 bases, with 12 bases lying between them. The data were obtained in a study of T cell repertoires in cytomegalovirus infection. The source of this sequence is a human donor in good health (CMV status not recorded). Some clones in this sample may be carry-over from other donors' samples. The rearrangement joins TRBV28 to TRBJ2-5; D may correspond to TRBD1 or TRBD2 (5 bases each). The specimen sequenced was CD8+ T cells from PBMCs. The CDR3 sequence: CASCFWGETQYF. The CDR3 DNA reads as TGTGCCAGCTGCTTTTGGGGGGAGACCCAGTACTTC.